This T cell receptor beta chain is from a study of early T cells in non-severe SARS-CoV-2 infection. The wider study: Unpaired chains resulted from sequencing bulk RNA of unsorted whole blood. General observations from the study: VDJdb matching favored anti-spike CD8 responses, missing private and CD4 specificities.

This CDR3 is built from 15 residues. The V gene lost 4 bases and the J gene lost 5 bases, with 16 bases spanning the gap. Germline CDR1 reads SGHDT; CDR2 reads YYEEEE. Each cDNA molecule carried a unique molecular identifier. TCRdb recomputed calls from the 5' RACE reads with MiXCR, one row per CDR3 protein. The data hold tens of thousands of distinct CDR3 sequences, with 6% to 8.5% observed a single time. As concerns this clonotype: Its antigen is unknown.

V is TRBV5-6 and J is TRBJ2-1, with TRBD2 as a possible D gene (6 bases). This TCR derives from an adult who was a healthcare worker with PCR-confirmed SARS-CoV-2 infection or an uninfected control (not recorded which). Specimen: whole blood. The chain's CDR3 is CASSVRDSYHNEQFF. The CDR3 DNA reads TGTGCCAGCAGCGTCCGGGACTCCTACCACAATGAGCAGTTCTTC.